This entry lists 5 T cell receptor beta chains sequenced from one sample in a study of brain T cells in children with intractable seizures. Assay used: immunoSEQ multiplex PCR; TCRdb lists only in-frame clones, some missing. The table lists fewer than 150,000 clones, around 94% of them singletons. The sequenced sample was peripheral blood, obtained at surgery. These receptor sequences come from a boy less than two years old with hemimegalencephaly and intractable seizures.

J is TRBJ1-2 and V is TRBV5-1; tentatively, D is TRBD1 (6 bases). V was clipped by 0 bases and J by 6 bases, with 15 bases between them. The CDR3 sequence is 15 residues long. Germline CDR1 SGHRS, CDR2 YFSETQ. The CDR3 region is CASSLAGGARDGYTF. The CDR3 DNA follows: TGCGCCAGCAGCTTGGCCGGGGGGGCAAGGGATGGCTACACCTTC.

The chain uses TRBV4-1 and TRBJ2-7, with D possibly matching TRBD2 (5 bases). The V end lost 8 bases, the J end lost 4 bases, and 15 bases lay between the germline ends. The CDR3 has 13 residues. Looked up from germline, CDR1 is MGHRA and CDR2 is YSYEKL. CDR3 sequence reads: CASGPSTSYEQYF. The CDR3 bases are TGCGCCAGCGGTCCATCCACTAGTTACGAGCAGTACTTC.

The genes are TRBV6-5 and TRBJ2-7; no clear D gene. V was pared by 6 bases and J by 0 bases, with 9 bases between. Germline CDR1 MNHEY, CDR2 SVGAGI. The length of the CDR3 is 13 residues. In DNA form, the CDR3 reads TGTGCCAGCAGGCGGCCAAGCTCCTACGAGCAGTACTTC. Its translation is CASRRPSSYEQYF.

This chain joins TRBV27 and TRBJ1-5; D remains ambiguous. This CDR3 has 14 residues. Germline loops: CDR1 MNHEY, CDR2 SMNVEV (reference sequence). V lost 5 bases and J lost 5, with 13 bases in between. CDR3 coding DNA: TGTGCCAGCAGTGATGCCCAGAAGGATCAGCCCCAGCATTTT. Protein sequence: CASSDAQKDQPQHF.

The V gene is TRBV5-4, the J gene TRBJ1-5; D gene uncertain. The germline V gene has CDR1 SGHNT and CDR2 YYREEE (reference sequence). The CDR3 is 13 amino acids. V dropped 0 bases and J dropped 5 bases, with 6 bases sitting between them. CDR3 loop: CASSLGPYQPQHF. CDR3 DNA: TGTGCCAGCAGCTTGGGACCTTATCAGCCCCAGCATTTT.